This T cell receptor (beta chain) was profiled in a study of blood T cells in healthy people across ages. The CDR3 length is 17 residues. From germline, CDR1 is SGHDT and CDR2 YYEEEE. The V end lost 0 bases, the J end lost 2 bases, and 16 bases lay between the germline ends. The use of a sample-barcoded 5' primer and a J-beta primer mix characterized a second PCR of roughly 6 to 11 cycles. TCRdb re-called the 5' RACE reads with MiXCR, one entry per CDR3 protein. The data hold about 780,000 distinct CDR3 sequences, with less than 60% observed a single time. Only a few counts were recorded for this clonotype.

The chain carries TRBV5-6 and TRBJ2-3; no reliable D call. The sequenced sample was blood. This clonotype originated in an elderly man in good health. CDR3 amino acids: CASSLGAYKTFTDTQYF. The CDR3 DNA sequence: TGTGCCAGCAGCTTGGGAGCCTACAAGACCTTCACAGATACGCAGTATTTT.